The following is a T cell receptor beta chain sequence with its context. Its target is not known. This sample is part of a study of shared clonotypes between healthy human individuals. The deep-level immunoSEQ assay was used. Authors' processing steps: Filtering was not the same, since immunoSEQ gave junction-only sequences without quality scores. Produced via immunoSEQ multiplex PCR; TCRdb's table is partial and in-frame only. V and J calls and clone size are given by that table; D and trimming were obtained from the DNA. The sample includes 2 million to 2.5 million clones, 85% to 95% of them seen just once. The ends were cut back, 0 bases at V and 7 bases at J, with 24 bases in the middle. The CDR3 loop spans 18 amino acids. In germline, CDR1 is ENHRY, CDR2 SYGVKD. Naive CD45RA+ and memory CD45RA-negative subsets were split from CD4+ cells. Study findings and constraints: The sampled material consisted only of blood, and tissue repertoires are likely to differ.

The chain joins TRBV10-3 to TRBJ1-2; D is perhaps TRBD1 (5 bases). Sequencing was carried out using naive CD4+ T cells sorted from blood. Sample subset: CD45RA+ positively selected. The TCR was taken from a man aged 18 to 35 in good health. CDR3 bases: TGTGCCATCAGTGAGTCGGTCCTCGCGGGGACGGGGAGACCTGGCTACACCTTC. Encoded protein: CAISESVLAGTGRPGYTF.